The 17 T cell receptor beta chains in this list originate from one sample, sequenced in a study of blood T cell repertoires in COVID-19. The table came from immunoSEQ multiplex PCR; TCRdb's copy has only in-frame clones and leaves some out. This table holds more than 30,000 clones, roughly 84% found once. The sequencing sample was made of peripheral blood. The origin of the receptors is a man in his sixties with active COVID-19.

The rearrangement links TRBV20-1 to TRBJ1-6; possible D gene TRBD1, 5 bases. Trimming stripped 3 bases from V and 6 bases from J, with 12 bases between. This CDR3 region has 14 residues. CDR1 and CDR2 from the germline V gene are DFQATT and SNEGSKA (reference sequence). CDR3: CSASERGSNSPLHF. As DNA, the CDR3 is TGCAGTGCTAGTGAGCGGGGGAGTAATTCACCCCTCCACTTT.

This clone has a handful of counts. The rearrangement joins TRBV30 to TRBJ2-2; D might be TRBD2 (5 bases). Germline CDR1 and CDR2: GTSNPN and SVGIG (reference sequence). The CDR3 length is 15 residues. V was cut by 4 bases and J by 6 bases, with 18 bases left in between. CDR3 DNA sequence: TGTGCCTGGACCGCGGTCTATACTAGGGCCGGGGAGCTGTTTTTT. This translates into CAWTAVYTRAGELFF.

The chain has TRBV4-2 and TRBJ2-3; TRBD2 is a possible D gene (5 bases). Germline-derived CDR1 and CDR2 are LGHNA and YNFKEQ. Trimming removed 4 bases from V and 4 bases from J, with 9 bases in between. This CDR3 region has 13 residues. The CDR3 protein is CASSPGVADTQYF. DNA for the CDR3: TGTGCCAGCAGCCCCGGGGTGGCAGATACGCAGTATTTT.

The chain carries TRBV4-2 and TRBJ2-1; 12 bases align to TRBD2. The CDR3 runs to 18 residues. V was pared by 0 bases and J by 2 bases, with 5 bases of the junction left unmatched. Germline V gene data show CDR1 as LGHNA and CDR2 as YNFKEQ. CDR3 sequence: CASSQDGPSGGAYNEQFF. Written as DNA, the CDR3 is TGTGCCAGCAGCCAAGATGGCCCTAGCGGGGGGGCCTACAATGAGCAGTTCTTC.

In the case of this clone: The conserved final phenylalanine or tryptophan is absent from the CDR3, which likely points to a read error. It is unclear where the CDR3 begins or ends on the DNA, so no DNA is shown, and the CDR3 is as TCRdb lists it. The chain combines TRBV20-1 with TRBJ1-1; the table's D call, TRBD1, has no DNA check behind it. Inclusive of both ends, the CDR3 amounts to 11 amino acids. Germline V gene sequence: CDR1 DFQATT, CDR2 SNEGSKA (reference sequence). CDR3 sequence: CSAREDSRAIL.

CDR3 nucleotide sequence: TGTGCCAGCAGTTTCCTAGGGGCAGATACGCAGTATTTT. Its protein is CASSFLGADTQYF. V and J are TRBV12-3 or TRBV12-4 and TRBJ2-3, with a possible D match to TRBD1 (5 bases). CDR3 size: 13 residues. The ends were cut back, 3 bases at V and 4 bases at J, with 8 bases in the middle.

The rearrangement links TRBV19 to TRBJ1-5; 9 bases align to TRBD1. From germline, CDR1 is LNHDA and CDR2 SQIVND (reference sequence). CDR3 length equals 18 residues. The junction had 13 bases not matched to a gene; V was cut back by 2 bases and J by 5 bases. The CDR3 DNA reads as TGTGCCAGTAGTATAAAGGGCAAATGGGACAGGGTCGATCAGCCCCAGCATTTT. Its translation: CASSIKGKWDRVDQPQHF.

This clone was detected once. The chain has TRBV30 and TRBJ2-7; 11 nucleotides match TRBD1. The CDR3 contains 15 residues. V shed 4 bases and J 1 base; nucleotides not matched to a gene: 6. The germline CDR1 and CDR2 sequences are GTSNPN and SVGIG (reference sequence). The CDR3 DNA reads TGTGCCTGGACCGCGGACAGGGGGCTTTCCTACGAGCAGTACTTC. Protein product: CAWTADRGLSYEQYF.

V is TRBV7-9 and J is TRBJ2-5; D might be TRBD1 (6 bases). With 6 bases removed from V and 0 bases from J, the gap between germline ends came to 14 bases. The CDR3 has 15 amino acids. The germline V gene encodes CDR1 SEHNR and CDR2 FQNEAQ (reference sequence). This chain's CDR3 is CASRPPTGNQETQYF. The CDR3 DNA follows: TGTGCCAGCAGACCTCCGACAGGCAACCAAGAGACCCAGTACTTC.

This sequence joins TRBV5-5 and TRBJ1-3; 8 nucleotides match TRBD1. Trimming took 0 bases from V and 2 from J; bases not matched to a gene: 4. The CDR3 consists of 16 residues. Germline CDR1 SGHKS, CDR2 YYEKEE (reference sequence). CDR3 sequence (DNA): TGTGCCAGCAGCTTGGGACAGGGGAGTGCTGGAAACACCATATATTTT. It translates to CASSLGQGSAGNTIYF.

This clone was counted a few times. The chain is built from TRBV15 and TRBJ1-3, with D tentatively TRBD1 (5 bases). There are 16 residues in the CDR3. V was cut by 0 bases and J by 0 bases, with 9 bases left in between. Germline CDR1 and CDR2: LNHNV and YYDKDF (reference sequence). This chain's CDR3 is CATSRDRGISGNTIYF. The CDR3 DNA reads as TGTGCCACCAGCAGAGATCGGGGGATCTCTGGAAACACCATATATTTT.

This chain connects TRBV9 to TRBJ2-1; TRBD1 matches at 9 bases. The trim removed 2 bases at V and 4 bases at J, leaving 7 bases unmatched. Germline CDR1 is SGDLS and CDR2 is YYNGEE. This CDR3 is built from 16 residues. The CDR3 region is CASSVRGQGFYNEQFF. DNA of the CDR3: TGTGCCAGCAGCGTGAGGGGACAGGGATTTTACAATGAGCAGTTCTTC. The full variable domain, rest sourced from reference TRBV9 and TRBJ2-1, is DSGVTQTPKHLITATGQRVTLRCSPRSGDLSVYWYQQSLDQGLQFLIQYYNGEERAKGNILERFSAQQFPDLHSELNLSSLELGDSALYFCASSVRGQGFYNEQFFGPGTRLTVL.

The sample holds one count of this clone. V usage is TRBV18 and J usage is TRBJ2-3; 9 bases match TRBD2. CDR1 is KGHSH, CDR2 LQKENI, per germline. The CDR3 has 16 residues. Losses at the gene ends were 4 bases for V and 3 bases for J; bases not matched to a gene: 8. The CDR3 loop reads CASSLDGLATTDTQYF. CDR3 bases: TGTGCCAGCTCACTAGACGGACTAGCGACGACAGATACGCAGTATTTT.

The chain employs TRBV6-2 or TRBV6-3 and TRBJ1-2, with TRBD1 as a possible D gene (6 bases). The germline V gene has CDR1 MNHEY and CDR2 SVGEGT. This CDR3 is built from 13 residues. The germline V and J ends were trimmed by 6 bases and 7 bases, with 15 bases remaining between them. The CDR3 DNA is TGTGCCAGCAGCCCCACAGGGAGGGGTGGCTACACCTTC. This codes for CASSPTGRGGYTF.

The CDR3 DNA sequence: TGTGCCAGCAGTGTCATCCCCGGCTATGGCTACACCTTC. Amino acid sequence: CASSVIPGYGYTF. This chain joins TRBV2 and TRBJ1-2; no reliable D call. The V and J ends lost 4 bases and 4 bases respectively, with 10 bases between them. Germline V lookup: CDR1 SNHLY, CDR2 FYNNEI. The CDR3 has 13 residues.

The CDR3 region is CASLGGNDYGYTF. The DNA of the CDR3 is TGTGCCAGCTTAGGGGGCAATGACTATGGCTACACCTTC. The rearrangement uses TRBV6-6 and TRBJ1-2; 7 nucleotides agree with TRBD1. Trimming took 8 bases from V and 3 from J; bases not matched to a gene: 6. The CDR3 contains 13 residues. Looked up from germline, CDR1 is MNHNY and CDR2 is SVGAGI (reference sequence).

V and J are TRBV21-1 and TRBJ2-7; TRBD1, the table's D call, was not compared with the DNA. TRBV21-1 is a recognized pseudogene. The CDR3 has 14 residues. This chain's CDR3 is CASSNLYRGYEQYF. The CDR3 DNA follows: TGTGCCAGCAGCAACCTCTACAGGGGGTACGAGCAGTACTTC.